This T cell receptor beta chain was sequenced in a study of regulatory T cells in long-lasting Graves disease. The study's findings and limits: The study found persistent patients shared more public clonotypes (2,741) than new patients (around 870). Persistent Graves' patients showed a TCR diversity that was lower than that of newly diagnosed ones. TRBV28 was favored in persistent disease, as were TRBJ1-2 and TRBJ2-5.

Investigators prepared the TCR beta libraries by applying iRepertoire HTBI primers and Arm-PCR of CDR3 regions. Each CDR3 protein gets one entry after TCRdb re-called the multiplex PCR reads with MiXCR. Of 700,000 or so distinct CDR3 sequences listed, around 30% were seen once; the top ten hold 40% to 55%. CDR1 MNHEY and CDR2 SVGEGT come from the germline V gene. The CDR3 runs 15 residues. Germline trimming cut 6 bases from V and 6 bases from J; bases unmatched to any gene: 13. Time point given: persistent/refractory GD, antithyroid drugs over 5 years with positive TRAb. Isolated PBMC RNA provided the starting material for the TCR library. The EDTA tubes were filled with around 9.1 milliliters of drawn peripheral blood. In regard to this clonotype: Its antigen remains unidentified.

The specimen comprised peripheral blood mononuclear cells (PBMCs), sampled when the disease was refractory, from a patient treated with antithyroid drugs. The rearrangement joins TRBV6-2 or TRBV6-3 to TRBJ1-2; 7 bases align to TRBD1. The source of this sequence is a female donor with Graves disease. The CDR3 protein is CASRRLGQKANGYTF. The CDR3 DNA reads TGTGCCAGCAGGAGGTTGGGACAGAAGGCTAATGGCTACACCTTC.